Shown below are 8 T cell receptor beta chains from a single sample sequenced in a study of PD-L1 blockade in urothelial cancer. The time point was: pretreatment peripheral blood. Sequencing was performed with immunoSEQ multiplex PCR; in TCRdb, only in-frame clones are kept and a portion is missing. The repertoire has roughly 45,000 clones, around 81% of them found once; the top ten carry 15% to 20%. Material: PBMCs, obtained around atezolizumab (anti-PD-L1) treatment. The receptors shown here come from a man between 60 and 75 years old with urothelial cancer.

In its sample, this clone was seen many times. The chain joins TRBV27 to TRBJ2-7; 13 positions agree with TRBD2. J lost 5 bases, V lost 4 bases, and 8 bases had no gene match. The CDR3 is 16 amino acids. The V gene's germline CDR1 is MNHEY and CDR2 SMNVEV (reference sequence). CDR3 DNA sequence: TGTGCCAGCAGTTCCGGCCGACTAGCGGGAGGAAACGAGCAGTACTTC. Protein: CASSSGRLAGGNEQYF.

This clone has only one observation. The chain recombines TRBV28 with TRBJ2-5; D remains unclear. This CDR3 comprises 15 residues. V was trimmed by 3 bases and J by 5 bases, leaving 16 bases between them. CDR1 and CDR2 from the germline V gene are MDHEN and SYDVKM. In DNA, the CDR3 is TGTGCCAGCAGTTTCTCGGCAGGTGGTTGGGAGACCCAGTACTTC. Its translation is CASSFSAGGWETQYF. The complete variable domain, with remaining parts taken from reference TRBV28 and TRBJ2-5, reads DVKVTQSSRYLVKRTGEKVFLECVQDMDHENMFWYRQDPGLGLRLIYFSYDVKMKEKGDIPEGYSVSREKKERFSLILESASTNQTSMYLCASSFSAGGWETQYFGPGTRLLVL.

The genes are TRBV28 and TRBJ2-7; 7 nucleotides align to TRBD2. CDR3 size: 13 residues. The ends lost 6 bases at V and 0 bases at J; junction bases unmatched: 2. Germline loops: CDR1 MDHEN, CDR2 SYDVKM. The CDR3 DNA reads as TGTGCCAGCAGGGGGGGGACCTCCTACGAGCAGTACTTC. Its protein is CASRGGTSYEQYF. The full variable domain, in which reference TRBV28 and TRBJ2-7 provide the parts outside the CDR3, is DVKVTQSSRYLVKRTGEKVFLECVQDMDHENMFWYRQDPGLGLRLIYFSYDVKMKEKGDIPEGYSVSREKKERFSLILESASTNQTSMYLCASRGGTSYEQYFGPGTRLTVT.

The CDR3 spells CASSISGGRGINIQYF. The CDR3 DNA is TGTGCCAGTAGTATATCTGGTGGCAGGGGAATAAACATTCAGTACTTC. V gene TRBV19 combines with J gene TRBJ2-4; D possibly corresponds to TRBD1 (6 bases). Per germline, CDR1 LNHDA and CDR2 SQIVND (reference sequence). This CDR3 region has 16 residues. Trimming left V 2 bases short and J 6 bases short, with 17 bases between. Using reference TRBV19 and TRBJ2-4 for the parts outside the CDR3, the full variable domain is DGGITQSPKYLFRKEGQNVTLSCEQNLNHDAMYWYRQDPGQGLRLIYYSQIVNDFQKGDIAEGYSVSREKKESFPLTVTSAQKNPTAFYLCASSISGGRGINIQYFGAGTRLSVL.

This chain connects TRBV14 to TRBJ1-2; the D gene is possibly TRBD1 (5 bases). CDR1 and CDR2 from the germline V gene are SGHDN and FVKESK. The CDR3 contains 13 residues. Trimming took 3 bases from V and 7 from J, leaving 12 bases between them. The DNA for the CDR3 is TGTGCCAGCAGCCACGACAGAACGGGTGGCTACACCTTC. This encodes CASSHDRTGGYTF.

The rearrangement joins TRBV5-4 to TRBJ2-1; TRBD2 aligns across 14 bases. Germline V gene data show CDR1 as SGHNT and CDR2 as YYREEE (reference sequence). The CDR3 has 15 amino acids. V was clipped by 4 bases and J by 10 bases; unmatched bases: 7. CDR3 in amino acids: CASSHGLAGGGEQFF. The CDR3, as DNA: TGTGCCAGCAGCCACGGACTAGCGGGAGGAGGCGAGCAGTTCTTC.

J is TRBJ2-5 and V is TRBV5-1, with 10 bases matching TRBD2. Germline V gene sequence: CDR1 SGHRS, CDR2 YFSETQ. The V and J ends lost 1 base and 1 base, in that order; junction bases with no gene match: 7. This CDR3 has 17 residues. CDR3 sequence (DNA): TGCGCCAGCAGCTTGCCCCCTAGCGGGGGTCTCCAAGAGACCCAGTACTTC. Its protein is CASSLPPSGGLQETQYF.

This sequence joins TRBV6-5 and TRBJ1-1; D possibly corresponds to TRBD1 (5 bases). V was cut by 8 bases and J by 0 bases, with 16 bases left in between. The CDR3 is made up of 15 amino acids. From germline, CDR1 is MNHEY and CDR2 SVGAGI. The chain's CDR3 is CASRERGLMNTEAFF. The DNA for the CDR3 is TGTGCCAGCCGGGAAAGGGGACTCATGAACACTGAAGCTTTCTTT.